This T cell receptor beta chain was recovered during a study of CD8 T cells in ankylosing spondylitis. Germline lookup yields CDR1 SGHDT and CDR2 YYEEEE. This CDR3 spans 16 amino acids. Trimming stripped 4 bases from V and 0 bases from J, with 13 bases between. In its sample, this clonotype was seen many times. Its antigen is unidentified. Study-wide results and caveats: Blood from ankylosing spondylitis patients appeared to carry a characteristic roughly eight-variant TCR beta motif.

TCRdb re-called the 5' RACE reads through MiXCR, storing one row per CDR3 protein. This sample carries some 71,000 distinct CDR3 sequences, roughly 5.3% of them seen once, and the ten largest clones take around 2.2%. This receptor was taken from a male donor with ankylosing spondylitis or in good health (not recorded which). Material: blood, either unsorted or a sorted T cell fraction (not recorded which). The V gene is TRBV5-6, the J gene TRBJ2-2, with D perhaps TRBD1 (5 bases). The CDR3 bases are TGTGCCAGCAGCCTTAACCAGGGCGCGAACACCGGGGAGCTGTTTTTT. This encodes CASSLNQGANTGELFF. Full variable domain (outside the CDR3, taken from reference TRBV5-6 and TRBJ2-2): DAGVTQSPTHLIKTRGQQVTLRCSPKSGHDTVSWYQQALGQGPQFIFQYYEEEERQRGNFPDRFSGHQFPNYSSELNVNALLLGDSALYLCASSLNQGANTGELFFGEGSRLTVL.